The present T cell receptor beta chain was sequenced within a study of T cells after yellow fever vaccination. General study points: Weaker overall, the secondary response nonetheless peaked faster (day 5 versus 15). Once the booster was given, most primary-vaccination clones reappeared, at about 97% for CD4 and roughly 90% for CD8.

Trimming took off 0 bases at V and 0 bases at J, with 14 bases between the two ends. The germline gives CDR1 LGHNA, CDR2 YNFKEQ. The CDR3 runs 17 residues. This clonotype was counted ten times or more. Its matching antigen is unknown. The study made its TCR cDNA through 5'RACE template switching. That step introduced a universal primer site along with UMIs. TCRdb used MiXCR to reprocess the 5' RACE reads, holding one entry per CDR3 protein. The profile covers 300,000 to 350,000 distinct CDR3 sequences, with 3.5% to 5% appearing a single time and just under 20% taken by the ten largest. This receptor was identified in a young man who received the YFV17D yellow fever vaccine. The chain recombines TRBV4-2 with TRBJ1-1; D perhaps matches TRBD1 (5 bases). This specimen consisted of PBMCs, obtained 15 days after the yellow fever booster vaccination. The CDR3 DNA follows: TGTGCCAGCAGCCAAGATGAACAGGCCCCCATGAACACTGAAGCTTTCTTT. Translation: CASSQDEQAPMNTEAFF.